The clone carrying this TCR beta chain has just a few counts. The data belong to a study of blood T cell repertoires in COVID-19. At the level of the study: The United States, Italy and Spain supplied acute and convalescent COVID-19 samples. Sample material is recorded as cDNA or gDNA derived from T cells, B-cell-depleted T cells, or PBMCs.

The authors' processing: Counts of nucleated cells, estimated from reference gene primer amplification, were obtained. Some clones are missing from TCRdb's copy, which holds only in-frame ones; the method was immunoSEQ multiplex PCR. That table supplies the V and J calls and clone size; D and trimming were determined from the DNA. The table lists about 180,000 clones, 82% of them singletons. Trimming removed 8 bases from V and 2 bases from J, with 11 bases in between. The CDR3 loop spans 13 amino acids. CDR1 and CDR2 (germline): LGHDT, YNNKEL (reference sequence). The chain carries TRBV3-1 (or the pseudogene TRBV3-2) and TRBJ2-3; tentative D call: TRBD1 (5 bases). Sample: peripheral blood. The source is a woman aged 70-85 years with acute or convalescent COVID-19. The CDR3 loop reads CASQGFYTDTQYF. CDR3 DNA: TGTGCCAGCCAGGGCTTTTACACAGATACGCAGTATTTT.